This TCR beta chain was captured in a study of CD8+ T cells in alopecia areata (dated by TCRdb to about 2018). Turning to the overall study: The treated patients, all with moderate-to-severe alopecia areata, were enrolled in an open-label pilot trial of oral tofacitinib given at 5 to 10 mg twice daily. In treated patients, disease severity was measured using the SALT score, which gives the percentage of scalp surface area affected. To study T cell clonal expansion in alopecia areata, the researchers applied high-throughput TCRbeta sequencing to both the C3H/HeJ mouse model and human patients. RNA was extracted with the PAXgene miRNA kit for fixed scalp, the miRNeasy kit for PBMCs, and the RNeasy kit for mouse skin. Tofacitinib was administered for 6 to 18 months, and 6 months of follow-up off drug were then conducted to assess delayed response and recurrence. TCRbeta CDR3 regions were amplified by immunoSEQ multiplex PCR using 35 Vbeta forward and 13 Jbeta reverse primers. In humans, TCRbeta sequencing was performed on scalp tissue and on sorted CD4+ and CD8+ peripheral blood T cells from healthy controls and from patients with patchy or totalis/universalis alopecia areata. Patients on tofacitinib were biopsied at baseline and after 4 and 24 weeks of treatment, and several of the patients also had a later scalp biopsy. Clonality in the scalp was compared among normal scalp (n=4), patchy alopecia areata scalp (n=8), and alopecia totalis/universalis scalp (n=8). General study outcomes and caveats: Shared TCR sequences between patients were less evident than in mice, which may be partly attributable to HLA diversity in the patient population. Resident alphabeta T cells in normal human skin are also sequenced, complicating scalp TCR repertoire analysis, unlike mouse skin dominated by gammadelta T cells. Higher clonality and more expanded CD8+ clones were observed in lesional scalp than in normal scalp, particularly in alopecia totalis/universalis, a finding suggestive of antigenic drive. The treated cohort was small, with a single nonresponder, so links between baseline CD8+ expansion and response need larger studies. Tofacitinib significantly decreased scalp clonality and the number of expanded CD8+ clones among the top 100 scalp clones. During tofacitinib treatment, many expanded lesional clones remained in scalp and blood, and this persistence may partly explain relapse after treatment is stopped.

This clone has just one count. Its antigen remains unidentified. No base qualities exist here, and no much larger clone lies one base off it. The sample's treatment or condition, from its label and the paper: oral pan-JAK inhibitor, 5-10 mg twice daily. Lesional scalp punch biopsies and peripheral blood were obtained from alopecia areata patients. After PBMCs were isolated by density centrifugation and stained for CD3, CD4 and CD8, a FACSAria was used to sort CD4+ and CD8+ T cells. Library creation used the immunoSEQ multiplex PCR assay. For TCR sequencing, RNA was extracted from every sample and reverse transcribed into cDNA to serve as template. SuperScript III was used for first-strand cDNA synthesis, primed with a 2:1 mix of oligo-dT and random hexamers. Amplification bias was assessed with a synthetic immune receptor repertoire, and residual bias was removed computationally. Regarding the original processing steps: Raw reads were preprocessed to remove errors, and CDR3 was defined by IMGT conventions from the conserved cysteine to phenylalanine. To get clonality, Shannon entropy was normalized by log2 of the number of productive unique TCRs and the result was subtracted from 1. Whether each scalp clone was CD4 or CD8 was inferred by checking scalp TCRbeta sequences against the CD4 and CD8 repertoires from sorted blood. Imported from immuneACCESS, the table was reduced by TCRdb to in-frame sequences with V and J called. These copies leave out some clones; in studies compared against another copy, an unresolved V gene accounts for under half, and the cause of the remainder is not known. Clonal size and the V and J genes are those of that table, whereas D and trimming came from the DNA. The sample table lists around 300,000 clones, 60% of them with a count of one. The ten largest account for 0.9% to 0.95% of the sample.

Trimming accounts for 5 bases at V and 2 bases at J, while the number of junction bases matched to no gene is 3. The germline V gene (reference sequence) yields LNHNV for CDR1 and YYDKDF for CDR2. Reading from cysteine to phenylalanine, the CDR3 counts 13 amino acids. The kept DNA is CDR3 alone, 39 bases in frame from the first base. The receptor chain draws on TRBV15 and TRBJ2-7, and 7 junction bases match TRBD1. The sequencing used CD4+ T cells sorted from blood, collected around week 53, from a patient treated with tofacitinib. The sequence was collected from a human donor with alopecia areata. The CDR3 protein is CATSQGQTYEQYF. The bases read TGTGCCACCAGCCAGGGACAGACCTACGAGCAGTACTTC.